The rows below give T cell receptor beta chains drawn from one sample of a study of T-cell memory formation after mild COVID-19. TCRdb recomputed calls from the 5' RACE reads with MiXCR, one row per CDR3 protein. This sample has 360,000 or so distinct CDR3 sequences; 25% to 30% occur once, and the top ten carry 13%. Sample: PBMCs or a T cell subset sorted from them (not recorded which). The receptor source for this set is an adult woman who had mild COVID-19 (a few samples of this study predate the infection). Cell type and time point are not known. Each CDR3 is given with its conserved first and last residue.

J,V,CDR3
TRBJ1-2,TRBV5-1,CASSLVQGAGGYTF
TRBJ2-1,TRBV5-5,CASSTGLVRDEQFF
TRBJ2-3,TRBV12-3/TRBV12-4,CASSLRDGLRTQYF
TRBJ1-6,TRBV5-5,CASKKQGELNSPLHF
TRBJ1-6,TRBV7-9,CASSFLGGALDSPLHF
TRBJ2-3,TRBV6-1,CASSDGLGQGATDTQYF
TRBJ2-7,TRBV28,CASSPGTSGREQYF
TRBJ2-5,TRBV9,CASSVRPSGGKETQYF
TRBJ2-1,TRBV11-3,CASTPWTSEFSYNEQFF
TRBJ1-2,TRBV5-6,CASSLVPTGGGYTF